Given below is one T cell receptor beta chain in context. Its antigen is undetermined. The data originate from a study of post-analysis software for immune sequencing data. Overall study results and limits: Elevated frequency relative to controls characterized several TRBV segments in patients, TRBV5-6, TRBV5-1 and TRBV20-1 among them. Samples sharing a preparation batch grouped tightly together when assessed by F measure. For normalized Chao1 diversity, multiple sclerosis patients scored significantly lower than controls did.

The CDR3 contains 19 residues. Germline V gene lookup returns CDR1 SEHNR and CDR2 FQNEAQ (reference sequence). Unique molecular identifiers tagged the TCR beta cDNA libraries. The authors obtained roughly 0.5 million cDNA molecules from approximately 1 to 10 million T cells. TCRdb re-called the PCR reads through MiXCR, storing one row per CDR3 protein. The sample yields some 800,000 distinct CDR3 sequences, about 45% seen once. The specimen sequenced was blood. This rearrangement joins TRBV7-9 to TRBJ2-5; TRBD2 aligns across 10 bases. The DNA matches TRBJ2-7 better at its end, which makes the J call doubtful. The receptor's source is a girl aged 10 to 17 with multiple sclerosis. Here the CDR3 reads CASSLGPGLAGDSLYEQYF. As DNA, the CDR3 is TGTGCCAGCAGCTTAGGCCCTGGGCTAGCGGGAGATTCCCTCTACGAGCAGTACTTC.